These 18 T cell receptor beta chains came from one sample sequenced in a study of T-cell memory formation after mild COVID-19. TCRdb reanalysed the 5' RACE reads using MiXCR and keeps one entry per CDR3 protein. The repertoire holds 500,000 to 550,000 distinct CDR3 sequences, with around 21% as singletons. Sequenced sample: PBMCs or a T cell subset sorted from them (not recorded which). The source is an adult woman who had mild COVID-19 (a few samples of this study predate the infection). Cell type and time point are not known.

This clonotype was seen more than once but under ten times. The gene calls are TRBV14 and TRBJ2-1, with D possibly TRBD1 on 5 matching bases. V was trimmed by 0 bases and J by 0 bases, leaving 15 bases between them. Germline V gives CDR1 SGHDN, CDR2 FVKESK. This CDR3 spans 18 amino acids. CDR3 coding DNA: TGTGCCAGCAGCCAAGATGGTCCTAGGGGAAGCTCCTACAATGAGCAGTTCTTC. It is translated as CASSQDGPRGSSYNEQFF.

The V call is TRBV4-2, the J call TRBJ2-3; possibly TRBD2 for D (6 bases). The V gene's germline CDR1 is LGHNA and CDR2 YNFKEQ. Trimming shortened V by 1 base and J by 3 bases, and 11 bases separated the two germline ends. The CDR3 is 15 amino acids. The CDR3 is CASSQASGRTDTQYF. The DNA of the CDR3 is TGTGCCAGCAGCCAAGCTTCCGGGAGAACAGATACGCAGTATTTT.

There are many counts of this clonotype. The gene calls are TRBV20-1 and TRBJ2-5, with D possibly TRBD2 on 5 matching bases. Germline V gene sequence: CDR1 DFQATT, CDR2 SNEGSKA (reference sequence). CDR3 length: 11 amino acids. The V end lost 3 bases, the J end lost 7 bases, and 9 bases lay between the germline ends. Here the CDR3 reads CSASHRGTQYF. In DNA form, the CDR3 reads TGCAGTGCTAGCCACCGGGGGACCCAGTACTTC.

V and J are TRBV6-2 or TRBV6-3 and TRBJ2-4; D uncertain. V was pared by 0 bases and J by 9 bases, with 9 bases between. The germline gives CDR1 MNHEY, CDR2 SVGEGT. CDR3 length equals 13 residues. The CDR3 DNA reads as TGTGCCAGCAGTTACTCCGATTCTCGCATTCAGTACTTC. Residues: CASSYSDSRIQYF.

The chain has TRBV7-2 and TRBJ2-7; D unclear. The CDR3 runs 18 residues. V lost 1 base and J 0 bases, leaving 19 bases between the germline ends. Germline CDR1 reads SGHTA; CDR2 reads FQGNSA. CDR3 amino acids: CASSLGVLLSRSSYEQYF. In nucleotides, the CDR3 is TGTGCCAGCAGCTTAGGAGTCCTACTGTCCAGGAGCTCCTACGAGCAGTACTTC.

The chain joins TRBV6-6 to TRBJ1-1; 8 bases line up with TRBD1. V lost 4 bases and J lost 1; bases outside the gene matches: 5. The germline V gene encodes CDR1 MNHNY and CDR2 SVGAGI (reference sequence). CDR3 length equals 15 residues. The CDR3 protein is CASSFQGAGNTEAFF. The CDR3 nucleotides read TGTGCCAGCAGTTTTCAGGGGGCAGGGAACACTGAAGCTTTCTTT.

The chain recombines TRBV7-9 with TRBJ2-7; D not resolved. Germline V gene sequence: CDR1 SEHNR, CDR2 FQNEAQ (reference sequence). CDR3 length equals 12 residues. V was trimmed by 8 bases and J by 3 bases, leaving 11 bases between them. CDR3 bases: TGTGCCAGCGGTTCAGCTCTCTACGAGCAGTACTTC. Its translation is CASGSALYEQYF.

This clonotype was seen only a few times. The chain links TRBV20-1 to TRBJ1-1, with 7 bases that match TRBD1. V shed 2 bases, J shed 1 base, and the junction held 10 bases outside the gene matches. Germline V gives CDR1 DFQATT, CDR2 SNEGSKA (reference sequence). The CDR3 covers 16 residues. The CDR3 DNA follows: TGCAGTGCTAGAAGCCGGGACAGAAATGCGAACACTGAAGCTTTCTTT. It encodes CSARSRDRNANTEAFF.

The chain is built from TRBV12-3 or TRBV12-4 and TRBJ2-3; D is possibly TRBD2 (6 bases). Trimming stripped 6 bases from V and 7 bases from J, with 8 bases between. This CDR3 is 11 amino acids long. In nucleotides, the CDR3 is TGTGCCAGCAGCGCGGGGTATACGCAGTATTTT. Amino acids: CASSAGYTQYF.

The rearrangement links TRBV6-1 to TRBJ2-2; 13 nucleotides match TRBD2. This CDR3 comprises 16 residues. The germline gives CDR1 MNHNS, CDR2 SASEGT. J lost 5 bases, V lost 6 bases, and 6 bases had no gene match. As DNA, the CDR3 is TGTGCCAGCAGCTTGGGACTAGCGGGATTTACCGGGGAGCTGTTTTTT. Translated: CASSLGLAGFTGELFF.

This clonotype turned up a few times. This chain connects TRBV7-8 to TRBJ2-2; D ambiguous. Looked up from germline, CDR1 is SGHVS and CDR2 is FQNEAQ. This CDR3 has 15 residues. V was cut by 2 bases and J by 4 bases, with 11 bases left in between. The CDR3 spells CASSLSSTGTGELFF. Written as DNA, the CDR3 is TGTGCCAGCAGCTTATCTTCAACGGGCACCGGGGAGCTGTTTTTT. Together with reference TRBV7-8 and TRBJ2-2, the CDR3 gives the full variable domain: GAGVSQSPRYKVAKRGQDVALRCDPISGHVSLFWYQQALGQGPEFLTYFQNEAQLDKSGLPSDRFFAERPEGSVSTLKIQRTQQEDSAVYLCASSLSSTGTGELFFGEGSRLTVL.

The sample holds a few counts of this clonotype. The J gene is TRBJ2-7, the V gene TRBV5-1; 9 positions agree with TRBD2. Germline V lookup: CDR1 SGHRS, CDR2 YFSETQ. The CDR3 spans 15 residues. V dropped 0 bases and J dropped 2; count of bases not matched to a gene: 3. In DNA, the CDR3 is TGCGCCAGCAGCTTGGAGGCGGGGGGGCCCTACGAGCAGTACTTC. It translates to CASSLEAGGPYEQYF.

The J gene is TRBJ1-1, the V gene TRBV20-1, with a tentative D call TRBD1 (5 bases). This CDR3 has 20 residues. Trimming shortened V by 2 bases and J by 0 bases, and 28 bases separated the two germline ends. Germline assignment: CDR1 DFQATT and CDR2 SNEGSKA (reference sequence). CDR3 bases: TGCAGTGCTAGACCAACCCCTAGGGGACCGAAGAGCAGAATGAACACTGAAGCTTTCTTT. It encodes CSARPTPRGPKSRMNTEAFF.

The chain couples TRBV12-3 or TRBV12-4 to TRBJ2-3; 9 nucleotides align to TRBD2. The trim removed 8 bases at V and 2 bases at J, leaving 20 bases unmatched. CDR3 length: 19 amino acids. The CDR3 bases are TGTGCCAGCGGGTTGGCCCCTAGCGGGCGGGGGGGATACACAGATACGCAGTATTTT. It translates to CASGLAPSGRGGYTDTQYF.

This clonotype has a handful of counts. This chain joins TRBV4-1 and TRBJ1-4, with 7 bases aligning to TRBD1. This CDR3 comprises 16 residues. J was trimmed by 0 bases and V by 4 bases; bases with no gene match: 5. Germline V gene sequence: CDR1 MGHRA, CDR2 YSYEKL. As DNA, the CDR3 is TGCGCCAGCAGCCCCGGGGACAGCCCAACTAATGAAAAACTGTTTTTT. Its protein product is CASSPGDSPTNEKLFF.

V gene TRBV14 combines with J gene TRBJ2-1, with D unresolved. Per germline, CDR1 SGHDN and CDR2 FVKESK. The germline V and J ends were trimmed by 0 bases and 9 bases, with 9 bases remaining between them. The CDR3 loop spans 13 amino acids. In nucleotides, the CDR3 is TGTGCCAGCAGCCAAGAGTCTAAGAGTGAGCAGTTCTTC. Protein sequence: CASSQESKSEQFF.

There are a few counts of this clonotype. V and J are TRBV6-6 and TRBJ2-5; 11 nucleotides line up with TRBD1. Germline V lookup: CDR1 MNHNY, CDR2 SVGAGI (reference sequence). The CDR3 covers 15 residues. V shed 2 bases and J 4 bases; nucleotides not matched to a gene: 3. DNA of the CDR3: TGTGCCAGCAGTTACACCGGGACAGGGGGAGAGACCCAGTACTTC. It is translated as CASSYTGTGGETQYF.

The rearrangement links TRBV7-6 to TRBJ2-1, with D possibly TRBD2 on 6 matching bases. The CDR3 consists of 16 residues. V dropped 3 bases and J dropped 3 bases, with 15 bases sitting between them. Germline V gene data show CDR1 as SGHVS and CDR2 as FNYEAQ. The CDR3 DNA is TGTGCCAGCAGCTTCTTTCAGGGTAGCGGCTACAATGAGCAGTTCTTC. Protein product: CASSFFQGSGYNEQFF.